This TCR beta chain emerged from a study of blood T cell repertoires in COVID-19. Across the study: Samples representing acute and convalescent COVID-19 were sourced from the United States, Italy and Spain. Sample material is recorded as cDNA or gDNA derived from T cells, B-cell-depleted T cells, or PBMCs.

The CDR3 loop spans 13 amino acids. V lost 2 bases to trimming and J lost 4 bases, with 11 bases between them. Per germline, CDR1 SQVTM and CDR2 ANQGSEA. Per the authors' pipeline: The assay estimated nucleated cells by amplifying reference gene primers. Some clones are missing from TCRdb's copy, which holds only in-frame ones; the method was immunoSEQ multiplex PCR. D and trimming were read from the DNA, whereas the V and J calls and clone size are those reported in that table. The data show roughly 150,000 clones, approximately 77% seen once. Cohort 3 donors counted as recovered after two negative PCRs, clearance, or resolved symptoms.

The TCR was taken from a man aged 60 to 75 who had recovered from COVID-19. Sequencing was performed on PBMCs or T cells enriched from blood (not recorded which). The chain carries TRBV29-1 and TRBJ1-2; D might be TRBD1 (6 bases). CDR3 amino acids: CSVEMTGGYGYTF. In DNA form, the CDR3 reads TGCAGCGTTGAAATGACAGGAGGCTATGGCTACACCTTC. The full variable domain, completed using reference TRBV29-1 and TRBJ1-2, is SAVISQKPSRDICQRGTSLTIQCQVDSQVTMMFWYRQQPGQSLTLIATANQGSEATYESGFVIDKFPISRPNLTFSTLTVSNMSPEDSSIYLCSVEMTGGYGYTFGSGTRLTVV.